This T cell receptor beta chain was identified during a study of T cells in Graves' hyperthyroidism and ophthalmopathy. Subjects with ophthalmopathy showed a Clinical Activity Score no lower than 3, a NOSPECS grade no lower than 4, and a duration shorter than 3 months. Exclusion criteria comprised uncontrolled infection, other autoimmune disease, pregnancy or lactation. Out of over 7.5 ml of fresh peripheral blood came the PBMCs. Germline CDR1 is SGHVS and CDR2 is FNYEAQ. V was pared by 5 bases and J by 3 bases, with 10 bases of the junction left unmatched. This CDR3 spans 18 amino acids. The investigators amplified TCR beta CDR3 regions from RNA transcripts. TCR CDR3 underwent first-round RT-PCR with the HTBI primer set. TCRdb redid the calling of the multiplex PCR reads with MiXCR, one entry per CDR3 protein. This sample has fewer than 500,000 distinct CDR3 sequences, with about 15% found just once.

The sequencing input was blood. The chain links TRBV7-6 to TRBJ2-5, with 15 bases lining up with TRBD2. The sequence was obtained from a man younger than 35 with Graves' ophthalmopathy. The CDR3 reads CASSGGWTSGRAEETQYF. The CDR3 nucleotides read TGTGCCAGCAGCGGTGGATGGACTAGCGGGAGGGCCGAAGAGACCCAGTACTTC.